This TCR beta chain was documented in a study of long-term antiretroviral therapy in people with HIV. Findings of the study overall: Spans of CDR3 length were tighter for HIV repertoires than for controls.

Donors needed at least one pre-ART PBMC sample plus at least two post-ART samples. Each HIV participant was treated in the United States. The CDR3 is 14 amino acids. The germline V gene has CDR1 MDHEN and CDR2 SYDVKM. V was clipped by 3 bases and J by 9 bases, with 16 bases between them. Points on this clone: The antigen is unknown.

Sequencing used immunoSEQ v3.0 at survey level. What sequencing targeted per sample was about 35,000-55,000 T-cell genomes. Profiling relied on immunoSEQ multiplex PCR, and the TCRdb table lists in-frame clones only, not all of them. The sample records 35,000 to 45,000 clones, approximately 80% being singletons. The chain employs TRBV28 and TRBJ2-3; D gene unclear. The specimen comprised unsorted PBMCs, sampled 3.4 years after starting antiretroviral therapy. The TCR was taken from a young man with HIV. DNA for the CDR3: TGTGCCAGCAGTTTTCCCGGGTCTGGGGTAACGCAGTATTTT. Its translation is CASSFPGSGVTQYF.